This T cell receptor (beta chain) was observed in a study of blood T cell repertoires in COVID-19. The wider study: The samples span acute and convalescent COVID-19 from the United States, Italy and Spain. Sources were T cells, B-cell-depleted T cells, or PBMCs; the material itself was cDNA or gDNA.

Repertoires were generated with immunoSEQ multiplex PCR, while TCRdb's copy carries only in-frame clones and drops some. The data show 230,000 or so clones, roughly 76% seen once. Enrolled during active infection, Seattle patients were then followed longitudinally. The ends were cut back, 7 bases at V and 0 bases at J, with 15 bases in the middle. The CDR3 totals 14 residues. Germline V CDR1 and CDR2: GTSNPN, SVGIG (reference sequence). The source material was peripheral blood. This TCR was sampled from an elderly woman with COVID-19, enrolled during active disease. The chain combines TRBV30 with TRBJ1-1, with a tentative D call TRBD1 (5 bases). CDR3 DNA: TGTGCCTTGGTGCGGGGCAACTTGAACACTGAAGCTTTCTTT. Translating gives CALVRGNLNTEAFF. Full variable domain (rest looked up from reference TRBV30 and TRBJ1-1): SQTIHQWPATLVQPVGSPLSLECTVEGTSNPNLYWYRQAAGRGLQLLFYSVGIGQISSEVPQNLSASRPQDRQFILSSKKLLLSDSGFYLCALVRGNLNTEAFFGQGTRLTVV.